This T cell receptor beta chain was sequenced in a study of vaccination and CD4 T cells after COVID-19. Study-wide background: SARS-CoV-2 had been detected by nasal swab PCR in convalescent patients; several were mild, one severe. The authors used overlapping spike peptides from SARS-CoV-2, HCoV-NL63, HCoV-OC43 and HCoV-229E to stimulate cells. In the convalescent cohort, there were six males and four females, two of them Hispanic. Broader study findings: There was no significant change from about 20 to 38 median reactive clonotypes.

The CDR3 covers 13 residues. Germline CDR1 is KGHSH and CDR2 is LQKENI. The V gene lost 5 bases and the J gene lost 9 bases, with 16 bases spanning the gap. The Oncomine TCR Beta short-read assay sequenced DNA from cultured CD4+ T cells. One entry per CDR3 protein, called by TCRdb with MiXCR from the PCR reads. The sample contains about 11,000 distinct CDR3 sequences, roughly two fifths of which appear only once. Treatment of the sample: roughly ten-day PBMC culture with coronavirus spike peptide pools or control peptides (ViraFEST assay). As regards this clonotype: Its antigen is undetermined.

Specimen: CD4+ T cells from blood, cultured in vitro. The V gene is TRBV18, the J gene TRBJ1-2, with D maybe TRBD1 (5 bases). The source of this sequence is a human donor who had recovered from COVID-19. CDR3 in amino acids: CASSREQAGRYTF. Here the CDR3 DNA reads TGTGCCAGCTCAAGGGAACAGGCCGGGCGCTACACCTTC.